Following are 32 T cell receptor beta chains from one sample sequenced in a study of identical twins. TCRdb fed the 5' RACE reads into MiXCR, producing one record per CDR3 protein. The data contain roughly 250,000 distinct CDR3 sequences, 11% to 15% of them seen just once; the ten biggest clones take up 8.8%. The sample comprised memory (CD45RO+) T cells sorted from blood. These receptor sequences come from a woman between 18 and 29 years old in good health.

The genes are TRBV7-9 and TRBJ2-5; 11 bases are shared with TRBD1. This CDR3 has 16 amino acids. In germline, CDR1 is SEHNR, CDR2 FQNEAQ (reference sequence). The V segment lost 1 base and the J segment 5 bases; nucleotides outside the gene matches: 6. The CDR3 DNA sequence: TGTGCCAGCAGCTTAGATGGACAGGGGGCGCGGGAGACCCAGTACTTC. Its protein product is CASSLDGQGARETQYF. The variable domain in full, completed from reference TRBV7-9 and TRBJ2-5, reads DTGVSQNPRHKITKRGQNVTFRCDPISEHNRLYWYRQTLGQGPEFLTYFQNEAQLEKSRLLSDRFSAERPKGSFSTLEIQRTEQGDSAMYLCASSLDGQGARETQYFGPGTRLLVL.

This clonotype showed up many times. The chain couples TRBV7-2 to TRBJ2-1; 11 bases are a match to TRBD2. There are 15 residues in the CDR3. Germline V gives CDR1 SGHTA, CDR2 FQGNSA. The J segment lost 4 bases and the V segment lost 3 bases, leaving 2 bases of the junction unmatched. The CDR3 region has the DNA TGTGCCAGCAGCTTGCGACTAGCGGGATACAATGAGCAGTTCTTC. Translating it yields CASSLRLAGYNEQFF. Together with reference TRBV7-2 and TRBJ2-1, the CDR3 gives the full variable domain: GAGVSQSPSNKVTEKGKDVELRCDPISGHTALYWYRQSLGQGLEFLIYFQGNSAPDKSGLPSDRFSAERTGGSVSTLTIQRTQQEDSAVYLCASSLRLAGYNEQFFGPGTRLTVL.

This chain joins TRBV11-2 and TRBJ2-1; 7 nucleotides agree with TRBD2. The trim removed 4 bases at V and 6 bases at J, leaving 6 bases unmatched. Looked up from germline, CDR1 is SGHAT and CDR2 is FQNNGV. This CDR3 has 14 amino acids. CDR3 DNA sequence: TGTGCCAGCAGCTACAGCGGGACCATCAATGAGCAGTTCTTC. It translates to CASSYSGTINEQFF.

V gene TRBV5-1 combines with J gene TRBJ2-5; TRBD1 matches at 7 bases. Trimming removed 6 bases from V and 1 base from J; junction bases left unmatched: 6. Germline CDR1 is SGHRS and CDR2 is YFSETQ. The CDR3 spans 14 residues. CDR3 sequence: CASTITGAQETQYF. CDR3 in DNA: TGCGCCAGCACTATTACAGGGGCCCAAGAGACCCAGTACTTC.

The J gene is TRBJ2-1, the V gene TRBV20-1; D is undetermined. CDR3 length: 13 amino acids. V was clipped by 3 bases and J by 2 bases, with 8 bases between them. CDR1 and CDR2 (germline): DFQATT, SNEGSKA (reference sequence). Here the CDR3 DNA reads TGCAGTGCTAGTGTGGACCCCTACAATGAGCAGTTCTTC. It encodes CSASVDPYNEQFF.

V gene TRBV20-1 combines with J gene TRBJ2-1; the match to TRBD1 covers 7 bases. CDR1 is DFQATT and CDR2 is SNEGSKA in the germline V gene (reference sequence). The CDR3 loop spans 14 amino acids. Trimming took 2 bases from V and 4 from J; bases not matched to a gene: 5. CDR3 DNA sequence: TGCAGTGCTAGAAGGGGACAGCTATACAATGAGCAGTTCTTC. It specifies CSARRGQLYNEQFF.

At least ten counts were recorded for this clonotype. The V call is TRBV9, the J call TRBJ2-3; D unresolved. Deletions cut 0 bases from V and 0 bases from J, with 8 bases between. The CDR3 is 15 amino acids. Germline V gene data show CDR1 as SGDLS and CDR2 as YYNGEE. The CDR3 spells CASSVADPSTDTQYF. Written as DNA, the CDR3 is TGTGCCAGCAGCGTAGCGGACCCTAGCACAGATACGCAGTATTTT.

This clonotype was seen repeatedly, ten times or more. The V and J genes are TRBV20-1 and TRBJ1-4; 7 bases are shared with TRBD1. V was clipped by 1 base and J by 6 bases; unmatched bases: 5. Per the germline V gene, CDR1 is DFQATT and CDR2 is SNEGSKA (reference sequence). This CDR3 contains 14 residues. For the CDR3, the DNA is TGCAGTGCTAGAGGGGGCAGGGGGTATGAAAAACTGTTTTTT. Translation: CSARGGRGYEKLFF.

This clonotype was recorded a few times. The V and J genes are TRBV20-1 and TRBJ2-5, with 11 nucleotides matching TRBD2. CDR3 length equals 15 residues. The germline V gene encodes CDR1 DFQATT and CDR2 SNEGSKA (reference sequence). V lost 3 bases and J lost 7; bases outside the gene matches: 10. This chain's CDR3 is CSARDLAGGGGTQYF. The CDR3 DNA follows: TGCAGTGCTAGGGATCTAGCGGGAGGCGGTGGGACCCAGTACTTC.

This clonotype showed up many times. The chain employs TRBV6-2 or TRBV6-3 and TRBJ2-7; TRBD2 is a possible D gene (5 bases). V was pared by 4 bases and J by 1 base, with 5 bases between. The CDR3 has 12 amino acids. Germline-derived CDR1 and CDR2 are MNHEY and SVGEGT. The DNA for the CDR3 is TGTGCCAGCAGTTCGGGATCCTACGAGCAGTACTTC. This encodes CASSSGSYEQYF.

This rearrangement joins TRBV6-2 or TRBV6-3 to TRBJ2-1, with 9 bases matching TRBD2. Germline CDR1 is MNHEY and CDR2 is SVGEGT. This CDR3 spans 15 amino acids. V lost 7 bases, J lost 2 bases, and 6 bases stayed unmatched. The CDR3 nucleotides are TGTGCCAGCAAAAACAGACTAGCGGCCTACAATGAGCAGTTCTTC. Its protein product is CASKNRLAAYNEQFF.

This clonotype was observed many times. CDR3 region: CASSLGGRAYSGANVLTF. As DNA, the CDR3 is TGTGCCAGCAGCTTAGGGGGCAGGGCGTACTCTGGGGCCAACGTCCTGACTTTC. V gene TRBV7-2 combines with J gene TRBJ2-6, with a tentative D call TRBD1 (5 bases). The V and J ends lost 1 base and 0 bases respectively, with 13 bases between them. In germline, CDR1 is SGHTA, CDR2 FQGNSA. The CDR3 runs to 18 residues.

In its sample, this clonotype was seen a few times. The J gene is TRBJ1-6, the V gene TRBV10-3; TRBD1 matches at 10 bases. The V gene end was trimmed by 9 bases and the J gene end by 10 bases; junction bases not matched to a gene: 3. From germline, CDR1 is ENHRY and CDR2 SYGVKD. The length of the CDR3 is 12 residues. CDR3 region: CAIGQGESPLHF. As DNA, the CDR3 is TGTGCCATAGGACAGGGGGAATCACCCCTCCACTTT.

This clonotype was seen ten or more times. This chain joins TRBV3-1 and TRBJ2-3; 7 bases align to TRBD2. CDR1 is LGHDT and CDR2 is YNNKEL in the germline V gene (reference sequence). The trim removed 3 bases at V and 5 bases at J, leaving 8 bases unmatched. The CDR3 is 15 residues long. The CDR3 here is CASSQTSSGGDTQYF. For the CDR3, the DNA is TGTGCCAGCAGCCAGACTAGCAGCGGCGGAGATACGCAGTATTTT.

In this sample, this clonotype turned up many times. The V and J genes are TRBV5-6 and TRBJ2-2, with TRBD2 identical over 8 bases. CDR1 and CDR2 (germline): SGHDT, YYEEEE. The V gene end was trimmed by 4 bases and the J gene end by 5 bases; junction bases not matched to a gene: 13. This CDR3 has 17 residues. The CDR3 reads CASSKSSAGVLTGELFF. CDR3 DNA: TGTGCCAGCAGCAAGTCGTCAGCGGGAGTATTGACCGGGGAGCTGTTTTTT.

This clonotype was seen repeatedly, ten times or more. The chain employs TRBV12-3 or TRBV12-4 and TRBJ1-4; D not certain. V shed 2 bases and J shed 10 bases, with 8 bases lying between them. CDR3 length: 12 residues. This chain's CDR3 is CASSLSSLKLFF. The CDR3 DNA reads TGTGCCAGCAGTTTATCCTCGCTAAAACTGTTTTTT.

This clonotype has more than one count but fewer than ten. V and J are TRBV10-2 and TRBJ2-7; 7 bases are shared with TRBD1. With 7 bases clipped from V and 6 bases from J, the junction kept 9 bases outside the gene matches. CDR1 is WSHSY and CDR2 is SAAADI in the germline V gene. This CDR3 contains 13 residues. CDR3 DNA sequence: TGCGCCAGCACCCAGACAGGGTCTGGCGAGCAGTACTTC. Its protein product is CASTQTGSGEQYF.

V and J are TRBV3-1 and TRBJ2-5; D uncertain. V was clipped by 1 base and J by 4 bases, with 7 bases between them. The CDR3 has 13 amino acids. Germline V CDR1 and CDR2: LGHDT, YNNKEL (reference sequence). The DNA for the CDR3 is TGTGCCAGCAGCCAAGGACGGAGAGAGACCCAGTACTTC. It specifies CASSQGRRETQYF.

This clonotype was detected many times. CDR3 nucleotide sequence: TGTGCCAGCAGTGACAGGGTTCGGTACTTC. Its protein product is CASSDRVRYF. The chain is built from TRBV28 and TRBJ2-7; 7 bases line up with TRBD1. V was pared by 5 bases and J by 12 bases, with 4 bases of the junction left unmatched. Germline CDR1 is MDHEN and CDR2 is SYDVKM. The CDR3 has 10 amino acids.

The sample holds many counts of this clonotype. The gene calls are TRBV27 and TRBJ1-6; the D gene is possibly TRBD1 (6 bases). Germline CDR1 and CDR2: MNHEY and SMNVEV (reference sequence). Trimming took off 4 bases at V and 7 bases at J, with 20 bases between the two ends. The length of the CDR3 is 17 residues. The CDR3 nucleotides read TGTGCCAGCAGTTCACCCGGGTTAGGGGGAGCAAATTCACCCCTCCACTTT. As protein: CASSSPGLGGANSPLHF.

The chain has TRBV29-1 and TRBJ1-1; D remains ambiguous. The germline V and J ends were trimmed by 1 base and 5 bases, with 8 bases remaining between them. This CDR3 comprises 12 residues. In germline, CDR1 is SQVTM, CDR2 ANQGSEA. This CDR3 reads CSVEVRPTEAFF. The CDR3 nucleotides are TGCAGCGTTGAAGTCAGACCAACTGAAGCTTTCTTT.

The rearrangement joins TRBV7-2 to TRBJ2-7; tentative D call: TRBD1 (5 bases). Germline CDR1 SGHTA, CDR2 FQGNSA. This CDR3 comprises 16 residues. V lost 3 bases and J 3 bases, leaving 18 bases between the germline ends. CDR3 in amino acids: CASSFKPGQGIYEQYF. The CDR3, as DNA: TGTGCCAGCAGCTTTAAACCCGGACAAGGGATCTACGAGCAGTACTTC.

The rearrangement uses TRBV5-1 and TRBJ1-6; no definite D call. The germline V gene encodes CDR1 SGHRS and CDR2 YFSETQ. The CDR3 length is 16 residues. V lost 4 bases, J lost 6 bases, and 17 bases lay in between. The CDR3, as DNA: TGCGCCAGCAGCCCGGGTGGTGGGGAGTTTAATTCACCCCTCCACTTT. The encoded protein is CASSPGGGEFNSPLHF. The full variable domain, with the rest looked up from reference TRBV5-1 and TRBJ1-6, is KAGVTQTPRYLIKTRGQQVTLSCSPISGHRSVSWYQQTPGQGLQFLFEYFSETQRNKGNFPGRFSGRQFSNSRSEMNVSTLELGDSALYLCASSPGGGEFNSPLHFGNGTRLTVT.

This clonotype was observed a handful of times. A junction boundary mismatches the germline segment, possibly from a read error. The V gene is TRBV7-9, the J gene TRBJ1-2; a possible D gene is TRBD1 (5 bases). CDR1 SEHNR and CDR2 FQNEAQ come from the germline V gene (reference sequence). This CDR3 is 12 amino acids long. CDR3 sequence reads: CAGAGLNSGYTF. The DNA for the CDR3 is TGTGCCGGGGCAGGGCTCAACTCTGGCTACACCTTC.

V usage is TRBV7-8 and J usage is TRBJ2-7; D unresolved. This CDR3 contains 13 residues. The germline V gene has CDR1 SGHVS and CDR2 FQNEAQ. V lost 4 bases and J 0 bases, leaving 7 bases between the germline ends. The CDR3 loop reads CASSSWSSYEQYF. CDR3 nucleotide sequence: TGTGCCAGCAGCTCGTGGAGCTCCTACGAGCAGTACTTC. The full variable domain, with the rest looked up from reference TRBV7-8 and TRBJ2-7, is GAGVSQSPRYKVAKRGQDVALRCDPISGHVSLFWYQQALGQGPEFLTYFQNEAQLDKSGLPSDRFFAERPEGSVSTLKIQRTQQEDSAVYLCASSSWSSYEQYFGPGTRLTVT.

This clonotype was recorded a few times. The genes are TRBV9 and TRBJ1-3, with 11 bases aligning to TRBD1. CDR1 is SGDLS, CDR2 YYNGEE, per germline. V lost 0 bases to trimming and J lost 4 bases; unmatched junction nucleotides: 3. The CDR3 is made up of 16 amino acids. The CDR3 DNA reads as TGTGCCAGCAGCGTAGCTGGGACAGGGGGAGGAAACACCATATATTTT. Residues: CASSVAGTGGGNTIYF.

Ten or more counts support this clonotype. The genes are TRBV5-1 and TRBJ2-2; TRBD2 is a possible D gene (7 bases). Germline loops: CDR1 SGHRS, CDR2 YFSETQ. The V end was cut by 4 bases, the J end by 5 bases, with 12 bases between. The CDR3 totals 14 residues. CDR3 nucleotide sequence: TGCGCCAGCAGCCCACAGGGAGGGACCGGGGAGCTGTTTTTT. Residues: CASSPQGGTGELFF.

This clonotype was seen ten or more times. The rearrangement uses TRBV12-3 or TRBV12-4 and TRBJ2-7, with 9 bases identical to TRBD1. Trimming took 4 bases from V and 8 from J; bases not matched to a gene: 9. The CDR3 loop spans 14 amino acids. In nucleotides, the CDR3 is TGTGCCAGCAGTTCTTTGGGACAGGGTGTAAAGCAGTACTTC. Its translation is CASSSLGQGVKQYF.

The rearrangement uses TRBV18 and TRBJ2-5; D may be TRBD1 (6 bases). This CDR3 region has 13 residues. Germline CDR1 reads KGHSH; CDR2 reads LQKENI. V gave up 4 bases and J gave up 2 bases, with 8 bases separating them. The CDR3 spells CASSRDIQETQYF. The CDR3 nucleotides read TGTGCCAGCTCACGGGACATACAAGAGACCCAGTACTTC. Looking up the rest from reference TRBV18 and TRBJ2-5 gives the full variable domain: NAGVMQNPRHLVRRRGQEARLRCSPMKGHSHVYWYRQLPEEGLKFMVYLQKENIIDESGMPKERFSAEFPKEGPSILRIQQVVRGDSAAYFCASSRDIQETQYFGPGTRLLVL.

This clonotype turned up a few times. The chain uses TRBV10-3 and TRBJ2-1; D tentatively fits TRBD1 or TRBD2 (5 bases each). From germline, CDR1 is ENHRY and CDR2 SYGVKD. The CDR3 covers 12 residues. Trimming removed 4 bases at V and 8 bases at J, with 9 bases between. This CDR3 is CAISAGPYEQFF. Here the CDR3 DNA reads TGTGCCATCAGTGCGGGACCCTATGAGCAGTTCTTC.

The genes are TRBV5-1 and TRBJ2-5; D call uncertain. V lost 0 bases to trimming and J lost 2 bases, with 11 bases between them. The germline gives CDR1 SGHRS, CDR2 YFSETQ. This CDR3 spans 15 amino acids. The CDR3 sequence is CASSLVGSVQETQYF. CDR3 nucleotides: TGCGCCAGCAGCTTGGTTGGTTCAGTACAAGAGACCCAGTACTTC.

Here the CDR3 reads CASSPPGHSTYNEQFF. CDR3 DNA: TGTGCCAGCAGTCCCCCGGGCCATTCGACCTACAATGAGCAGTTCTTC. The J gene is TRBJ2-1, the V gene TRBV12-3 or TRBV12-4, with unresolved D. The CDR3 runs 16 residues. The V and J ends lost 5 bases and 2 bases respectively, with 16 bases between them.